The clone carrying this T cell receptor beta chain was found many times. The cohort comprised adults aged roughly 18 to 95 years residing in approximately 22 US areas. Cohorts were determined from participant-reported clinical history. V was shortened by 3 bases and J by 0 bases, with 10 bases between the two germline ends. The CDR3 runs to 15 residues. Per the germline V gene, CDR1 is MRHNA and CDR2 is SNTAGT. TCRdb's table, derived via immunoSEQ multiplex PCR, lists solely in-frame clones and lacks some. The table records hundreds of thousands of clones, about 90% of them present only once. The sample is drawn from a study of blood T cell repertoires in COVID-19. Study details: T cells, B-cell-depleted T cells, or PBMCs supplied cDNA or gDNA.

The sequence came from a woman aged 18-29 years with acute COVID-19. The gene calls are TRBV6-4 and TRBJ2-3; tentatively, D is TRBD2 (6 bases). The material sequenced was PBMCs or T cells enriched from blood (not recorded which). DNA of the CDR3: TGTGCCAGCAGTGAGGCTAGCGCTAGCACAGATACGCAGTATTTT. It specifies CASSEASASTDTQYF.